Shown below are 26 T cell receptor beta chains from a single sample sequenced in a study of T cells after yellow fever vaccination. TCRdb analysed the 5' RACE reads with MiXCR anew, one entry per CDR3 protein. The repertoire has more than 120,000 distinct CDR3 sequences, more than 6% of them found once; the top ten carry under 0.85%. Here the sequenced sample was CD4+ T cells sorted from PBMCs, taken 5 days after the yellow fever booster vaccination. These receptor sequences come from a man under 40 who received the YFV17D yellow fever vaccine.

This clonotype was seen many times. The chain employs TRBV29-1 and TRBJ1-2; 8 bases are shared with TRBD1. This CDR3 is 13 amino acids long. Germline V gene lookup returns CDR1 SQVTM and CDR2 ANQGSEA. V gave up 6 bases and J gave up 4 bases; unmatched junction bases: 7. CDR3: CSVSQGAFYGYTF. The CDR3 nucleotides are TGCAGCGTCTCTCAGGGGGCATTCTATGGCTACACCTTC.

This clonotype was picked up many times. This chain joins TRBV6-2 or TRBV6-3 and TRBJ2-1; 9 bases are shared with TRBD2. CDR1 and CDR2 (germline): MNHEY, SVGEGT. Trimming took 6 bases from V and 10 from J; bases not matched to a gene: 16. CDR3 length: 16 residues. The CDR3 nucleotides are TGTGCCAGCAGCCTTCACGATGCGGGAGGGCCTGGGGAGCAGTTCTTC. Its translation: CASSLHDAGGPGEQFF.

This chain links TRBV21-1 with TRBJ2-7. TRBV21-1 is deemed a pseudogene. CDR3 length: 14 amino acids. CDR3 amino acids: CASNVFLRHYEQYF. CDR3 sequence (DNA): TGTGCCAGCAACGTTTTCCTAAGGCATTACGAGCAGTACTTC.

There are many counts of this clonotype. The CDR3 DNA reads TGCAGTGCCCCCTCCAATGAGCAGTTCTTC. Protein sequence: CSAPSNEQFF. The chain uses TRBV20-1 and TRBJ2-1; no clear D gene. V lost 6 bases and J 6 bases, leaving 6 bases between the germline ends. The germline gives CDR1 DFQATT, CDR2 SNEGSKA (reference sequence). This CDR3 is 10 amino acids long.

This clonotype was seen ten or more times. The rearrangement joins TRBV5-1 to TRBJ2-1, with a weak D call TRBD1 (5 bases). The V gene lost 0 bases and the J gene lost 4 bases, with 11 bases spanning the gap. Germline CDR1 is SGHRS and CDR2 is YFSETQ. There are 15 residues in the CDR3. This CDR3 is CASSLVDTVYNEQFF. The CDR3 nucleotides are TGCGCCAGCAGCTTGGTGGACACTGTATACAATGAGCAGTTCTTC.

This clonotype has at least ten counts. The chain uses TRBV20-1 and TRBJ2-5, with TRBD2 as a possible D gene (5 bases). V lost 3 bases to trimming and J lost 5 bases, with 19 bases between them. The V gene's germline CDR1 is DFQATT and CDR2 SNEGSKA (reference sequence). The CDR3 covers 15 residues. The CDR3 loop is CSASKEFGVGETQYF. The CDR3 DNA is TGCAGTGCTAGCAAGGAGTTCGGGGTCGGCGAGACCCAGTACTTC.

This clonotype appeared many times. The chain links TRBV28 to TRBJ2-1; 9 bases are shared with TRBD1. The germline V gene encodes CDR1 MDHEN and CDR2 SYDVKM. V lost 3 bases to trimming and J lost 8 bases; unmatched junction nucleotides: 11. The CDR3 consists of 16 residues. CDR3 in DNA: TGTGCCAGCAGTTTTGGTCTAGGACAGGGGTACCATGAGCAGTTCTTC. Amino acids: CASSFGLGQGYHEQFF.

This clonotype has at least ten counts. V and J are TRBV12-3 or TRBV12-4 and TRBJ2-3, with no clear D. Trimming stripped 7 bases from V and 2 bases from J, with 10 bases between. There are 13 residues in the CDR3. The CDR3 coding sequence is TGTGCCAGCAATATCCGGGTCACAGATACGCAGTATTTT. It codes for CASNIRVTDTQYF.

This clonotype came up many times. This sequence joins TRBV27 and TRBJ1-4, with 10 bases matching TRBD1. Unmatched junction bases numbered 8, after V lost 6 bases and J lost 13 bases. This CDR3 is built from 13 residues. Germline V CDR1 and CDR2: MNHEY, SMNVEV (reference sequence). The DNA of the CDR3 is TGTGCCAGCAGCCGGGGACAGGGGACGGGACTGTTTTTT. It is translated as CASSRGQGTGLFF.

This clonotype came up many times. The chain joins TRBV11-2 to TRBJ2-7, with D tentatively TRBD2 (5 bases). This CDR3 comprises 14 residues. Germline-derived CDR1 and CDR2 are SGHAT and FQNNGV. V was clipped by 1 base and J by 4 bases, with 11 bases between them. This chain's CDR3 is CASSLGADLYEQYF. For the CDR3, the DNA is TGTGCCAGCAGCTTAGGAGCGGACCTTTACGAGCAGTACTTC.

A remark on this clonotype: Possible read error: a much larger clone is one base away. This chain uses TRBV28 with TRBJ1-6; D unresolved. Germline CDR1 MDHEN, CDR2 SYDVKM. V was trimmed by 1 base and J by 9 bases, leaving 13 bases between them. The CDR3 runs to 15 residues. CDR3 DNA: TGTGCCAGCAGTTTATTCGGGGAGGAACGTTCACCCCTCCACTTT. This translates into CASSLFGEERSPLHF.

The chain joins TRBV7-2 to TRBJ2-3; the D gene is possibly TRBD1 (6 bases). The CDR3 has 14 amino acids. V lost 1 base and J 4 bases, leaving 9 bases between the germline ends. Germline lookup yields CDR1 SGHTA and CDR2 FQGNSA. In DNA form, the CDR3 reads TGTGCCAGCAGCTTAGACAGGGTTGCAGATACGCAGTATTTT. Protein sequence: CASSLDRVADTQYF.

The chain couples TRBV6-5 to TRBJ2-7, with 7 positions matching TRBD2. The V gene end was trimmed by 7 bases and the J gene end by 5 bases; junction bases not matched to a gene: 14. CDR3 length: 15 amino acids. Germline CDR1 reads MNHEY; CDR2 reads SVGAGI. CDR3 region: CASTRGTGGLHEQYF. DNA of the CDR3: TGTGCCAGCACCCGGGGAACGGGGGGACTCCACGAGCAGTACTTC.

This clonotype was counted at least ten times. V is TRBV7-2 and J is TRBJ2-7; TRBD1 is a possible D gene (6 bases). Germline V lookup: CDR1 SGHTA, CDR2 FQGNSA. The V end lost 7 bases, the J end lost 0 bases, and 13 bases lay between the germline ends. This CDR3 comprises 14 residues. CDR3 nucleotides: TGTGCCAGCAAAGAGGACAGAAACTCCTACGAGCAGTACTTC. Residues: CASKEDRNSYEQYF.

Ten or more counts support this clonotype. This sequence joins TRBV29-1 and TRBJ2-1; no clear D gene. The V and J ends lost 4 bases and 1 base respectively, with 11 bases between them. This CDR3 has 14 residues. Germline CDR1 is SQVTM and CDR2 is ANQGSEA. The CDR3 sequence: CSVVVAPSYNEQFF. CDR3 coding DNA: TGCAGCGTTGTTGTGGCACCTTCCTACAATGAGCAGTTCTTC.

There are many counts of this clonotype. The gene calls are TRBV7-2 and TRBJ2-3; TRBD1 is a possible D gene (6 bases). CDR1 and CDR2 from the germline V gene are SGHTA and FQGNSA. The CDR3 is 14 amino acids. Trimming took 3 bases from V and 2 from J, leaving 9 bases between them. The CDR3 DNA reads TGTGCCAGCAGCTTGGACAGATACACAGATACGCAGTATTTT. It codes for CASSLDRYTDTQYF.

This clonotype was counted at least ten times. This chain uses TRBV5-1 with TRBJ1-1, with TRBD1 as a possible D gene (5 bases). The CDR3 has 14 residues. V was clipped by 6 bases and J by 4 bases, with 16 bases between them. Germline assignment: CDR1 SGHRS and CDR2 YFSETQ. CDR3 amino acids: CASTRGGVRTEAFF. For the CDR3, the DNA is TGCGCCAGCACCCGGGGGGGGGTTCGCACTGAAGCTTTCTTT.

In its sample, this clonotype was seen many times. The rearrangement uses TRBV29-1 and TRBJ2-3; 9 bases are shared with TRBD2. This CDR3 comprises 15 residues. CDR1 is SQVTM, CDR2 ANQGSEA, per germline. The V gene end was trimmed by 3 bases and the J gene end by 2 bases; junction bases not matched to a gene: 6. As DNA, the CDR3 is TGCAGCGTTGAGTGGCTAGCGGGACTCACAGATACGCAGTATTTT. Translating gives CSVEWLAGLTDTQYF.

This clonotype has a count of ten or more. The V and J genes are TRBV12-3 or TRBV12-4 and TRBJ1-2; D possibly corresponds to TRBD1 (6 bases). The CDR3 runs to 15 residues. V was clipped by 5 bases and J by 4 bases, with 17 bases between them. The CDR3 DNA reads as TGTGCCAGCAGTCCCCGGACAGCAAACGGCTATGGCTACACCTTC. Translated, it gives CASSPRTANGYGYTF.

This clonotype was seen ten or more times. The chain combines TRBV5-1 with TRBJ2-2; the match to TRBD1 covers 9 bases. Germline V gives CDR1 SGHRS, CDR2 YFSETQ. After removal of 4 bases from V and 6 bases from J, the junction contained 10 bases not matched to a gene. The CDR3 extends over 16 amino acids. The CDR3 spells CASSLWDRETPGELFF. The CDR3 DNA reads TGCGCCAGCAGCCTCTGGGACAGGGAGACACCCGGGGAGCTGTTTTTT.

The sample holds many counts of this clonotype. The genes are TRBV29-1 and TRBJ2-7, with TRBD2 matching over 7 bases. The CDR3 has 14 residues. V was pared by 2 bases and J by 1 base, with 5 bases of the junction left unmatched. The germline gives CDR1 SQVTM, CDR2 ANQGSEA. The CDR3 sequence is CSVESAGVSYEQYF. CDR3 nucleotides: TGCAGCGTTGAATCGGCGGGAGTTTCCTACGAGCAGTACTTC.

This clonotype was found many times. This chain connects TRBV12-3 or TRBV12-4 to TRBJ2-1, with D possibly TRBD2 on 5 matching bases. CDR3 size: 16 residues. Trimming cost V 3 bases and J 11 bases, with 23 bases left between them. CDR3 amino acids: CASSFPSGSGARKQFF. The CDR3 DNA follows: TGTGCCAGCAGTTTCCCCTCGGGGAGCGGTGCCCGGAAGCAGTTCTTC.

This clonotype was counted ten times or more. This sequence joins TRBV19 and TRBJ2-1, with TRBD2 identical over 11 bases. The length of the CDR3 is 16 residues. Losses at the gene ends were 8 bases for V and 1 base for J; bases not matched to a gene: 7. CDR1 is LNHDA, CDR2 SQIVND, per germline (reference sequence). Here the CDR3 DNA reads TGTGCCAGTTCACCGGGACTAGCGGTTTCCTACAATGAGCAGTTCTTC. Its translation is CASSPGLAVSYNEQFF.

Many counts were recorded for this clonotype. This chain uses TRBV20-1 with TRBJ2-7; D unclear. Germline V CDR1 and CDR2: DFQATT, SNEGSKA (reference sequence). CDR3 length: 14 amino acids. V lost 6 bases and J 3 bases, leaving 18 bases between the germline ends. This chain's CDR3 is CSALPGFPVYEQYF. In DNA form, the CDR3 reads TGCAGTGCCCTACCGGGCTTTCCTGTCTACGAGCAGTACTTC.

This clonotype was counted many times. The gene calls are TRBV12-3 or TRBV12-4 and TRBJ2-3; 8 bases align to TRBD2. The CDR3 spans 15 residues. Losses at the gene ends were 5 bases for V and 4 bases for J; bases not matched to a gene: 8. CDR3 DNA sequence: TGTGCCAGCAGTCCAGCGGGACTAGGCTCAGATACGCAGTATTTT. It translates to CASSPAGLGSDTQYF.

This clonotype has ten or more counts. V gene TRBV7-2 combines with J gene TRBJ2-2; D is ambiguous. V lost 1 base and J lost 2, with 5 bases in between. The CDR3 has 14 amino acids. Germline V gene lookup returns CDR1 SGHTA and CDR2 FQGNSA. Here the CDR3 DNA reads TGTGCCAGCAGCTTAGTTCCCAACACCGGGGAGCTGTTTTTT. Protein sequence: CASSLVPNTGELFF.